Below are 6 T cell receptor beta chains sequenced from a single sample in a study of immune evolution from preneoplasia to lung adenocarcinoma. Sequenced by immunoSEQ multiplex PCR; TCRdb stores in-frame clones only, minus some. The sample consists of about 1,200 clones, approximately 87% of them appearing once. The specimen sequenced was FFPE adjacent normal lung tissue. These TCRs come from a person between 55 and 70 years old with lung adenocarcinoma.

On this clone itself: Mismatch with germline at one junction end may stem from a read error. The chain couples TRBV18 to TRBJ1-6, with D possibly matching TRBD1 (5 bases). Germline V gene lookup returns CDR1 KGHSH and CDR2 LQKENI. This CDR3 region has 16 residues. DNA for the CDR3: TGTGCCAGCTCGTACAATCCGGGACCGAGCAATTCACCCCTCTACTTT. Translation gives CASSYNPGPSNSPLYF.

CDR3: CASSTKTGVGNQPQHF. CDR3 bases: TGTGCCAGCAGCACTAAGACAGGGGTCGGCAATCAGCCCCAGCATTTT. The J gene is TRBJ1-5, the V gene TRBV5-6; 8 bases map to TRBD1. J was trimmed by 2 bases and V by 4 bases; bases with no gene match: 8. This CDR3 is built from 16 residues. Germline values: CDR1 SGHDT, CDR2 YYEEEE.

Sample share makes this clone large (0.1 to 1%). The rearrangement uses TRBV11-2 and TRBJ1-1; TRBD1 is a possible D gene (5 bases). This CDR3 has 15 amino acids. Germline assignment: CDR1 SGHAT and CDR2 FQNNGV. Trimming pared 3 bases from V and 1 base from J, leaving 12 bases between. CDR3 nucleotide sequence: TGTGCCAGCAGCTTTGCGGGGCTTCGGAACACTGAAGCTTTCTTT. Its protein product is CASSFAGLRNTEAFF.

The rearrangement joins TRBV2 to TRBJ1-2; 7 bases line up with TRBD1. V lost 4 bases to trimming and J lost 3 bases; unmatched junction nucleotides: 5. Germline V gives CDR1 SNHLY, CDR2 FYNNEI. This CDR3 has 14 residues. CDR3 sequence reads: CASSGTGRDYGYTF. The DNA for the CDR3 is TGTGCCAGCAGTGGGACAGGAAGGGACTATGGCTACACCTTC.

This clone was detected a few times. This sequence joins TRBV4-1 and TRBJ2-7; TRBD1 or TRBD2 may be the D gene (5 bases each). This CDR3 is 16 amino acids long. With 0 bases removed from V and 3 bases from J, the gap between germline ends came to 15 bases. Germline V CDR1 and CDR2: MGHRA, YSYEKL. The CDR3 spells CASSQERDPEFYEQYF. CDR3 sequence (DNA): TGCGCCAGCAGCCAAGAAAGGGACCCCGAATTCTACGAGCAGTACTTC.

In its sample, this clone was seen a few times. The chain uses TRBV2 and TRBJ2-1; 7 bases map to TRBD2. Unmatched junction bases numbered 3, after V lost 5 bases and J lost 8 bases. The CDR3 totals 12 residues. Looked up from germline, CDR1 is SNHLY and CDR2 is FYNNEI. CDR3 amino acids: CASSSGEDEQFF. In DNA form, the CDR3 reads TGTGCCAGCAGTAGCGGGGAAGATGAGCAGTTCTTC.